This T cell receptor beta chain was captured by sequencing in a study of cytomegalovirus exposure and HLA in healthy donors. The study, taken as a whole, reports: The listing of 160 or so TCR beta chains classed them as cytomegalovirus-associated.

With respect to this clone: Antigen: not known.

The V end lost 4 bases, the J end lost 6 bases, and 18 bases lay between the germline ends. Germline V gives CDR1 LGHNA, CDR2 YSLEER. CDR3 length: 16 residues. Both 60 Vbeta primers and 13 Jbeta primers went into the PCR. Measured with immunoSEQ multiplex PCR; TCRdb has only the in-frame clones, and not every one. This repertoire includes approximately 75,000 clones. Sequenced sample: PBMCs. The origin of this receptor is a man aged 40-49 years in good health and CMV-seronegative. This chain connects TRBV4-3 to TRBJ2-2, with TRBD2 as a possible D gene (6 bases). Here the CDR3 reads CASSRLYGGYPGELFF. DNA for the CDR3: TGCGCCAGCAGCCGACTCTACGGGGGTTACCCCGGGGAGCTGTTTTTT.